The T cell receptor (beta chain) described here comes from a study of blood T cell repertoires in COVID-19. Some clones are missing from TCRdb's copy, which holds only in-frame ones; the method was immunoSEQ multiplex PCR. Of approximately 400,000 clones in the sample, 81% were seen once. CDR3 length: 15 residues. Trimming removed 5 bases from V and 0 bases from J, with 8 bases in between. Germline CDR1 and CDR2: SGHNT and YENEEA. The sequencing input was peripheral blood. This clonotype was sampled from a human donor with acute or convalescent COVID-19. The donor label of this sample is uncertain. The V and J genes are TRBV11-3 and TRBJ2-6, with D uncertain. The DNA of the CDR3 is TGTGCCAGCAGCCCAGGAAGCTCTGGGGCCAACGTCCTGACTTTC. Its translation is CASSPGSSGANVLTF.